This passage covers 20 T cell receptor beta chains from one sample sequenced in a study of blood T cell repertoires in COVID-19. The protocol was immunoSEQ multiplex PCR, while the TCRdb copy is restricted to in-frame clones and leaves out a portion. Among under 200,000 clones listed, around 86% were seen once. The sample was peripheral blood. These receptors all come from a woman between 40 and 55 years old with acute or convalescent COVID-19.

The rearrangement links TRBV11-2 to TRBJ2-5; a possible D gene is TRBD1 (6 bases). V was pared by 5 bases and J by 3 bases, with 13 bases between. Germline CDR1 reads SGHAT; CDR2 reads FQNNGV. This CDR3 is built from 14 residues. This chain's CDR3 is CASSLQGTKETQYF. CDR3 nucleotides: TGTGCCAGCAGCCTGCAGGGGACGAAAGAGACCCAGTACTTC.

This clone was observed a single time. This sequence joins TRBV2 and TRBJ2-2; no definite D call. Trimming stripped 6 bases from V and 3 bases from J, with 11 bases between. CDR3 size: 14 residues. Looked up from germline, CDR1 is SNHLY and CDR2 is FYNNEI. As DNA, the CDR3 is TGTGCCAGCAGGATACCGCGAGACACCGGGGAGCTGTTTTTT. Protein sequence: CASRIPRDTGELFF.

V and J are TRBV2 and TRBJ1-1; no clear D. The germline V and J ends were trimmed by 6 bases and 5 bases, with 13 bases remaining between them. Germline V gene lookup returns CDR1 SNHLY and CDR2 FYNNEI. This CDR3 region has 13 residues. This CDR3 is CASSDMGRTEAFF. CDR3 DNA sequence: TGTGCCAGCAGCGACATGGGTAGGACTGAAGCTTTCTTT.

V gene TRBV12-3 or TRBV12-4 combines with J gene TRBJ1-4, with D perhaps matching TRBD1 (6 bases). The CDR3 totals 13 residues. The germline V and J ends were trimmed by 5 bases and 10 bases, with 14 bases remaining between them. The CDR3 spells CASSRTATGKLFF. The CDR3 nucleotides are TGTGCCAGCAGTCGGACAGCTACCGGAAAACTGTTTTTT.

V gene TRBV7-9 combines with J gene TRBJ1-2; D gene uncertain. V was pared by 4 bases and J by 7 bases, with 10 bases between. Germline V gene sequence: CDR1 SEHNR, CDR2 FQNEAQ (reference sequence). There are 12 residues in the CDR3. The CDR3 coding sequence is TGTGCCAGCAGCTGGGGTGCGGGTGGCTACACCTTC. Its protein is CASSWGAGGYTF.

The CDR3 DNA reads as TGTGCCAGCAGCCCCGGCGGGGGGGACTACAATGAGCAGTTCTTC. Translation: CASSPGGGDYNEQFF. The rearrangement uses TRBV7-3 and TRBJ2-1; 9 bases agree with TRBD2. Germline-derived CDR1 and CDR2 are SGHTA and FQGTGA. The CDR3 consists of 15 residues. V dropped 5 bases and J dropped 3; count of bases not matched to a gene: 5.

This clone has just one count. The identical CDR3 is also encoded by other nucleotide sequences in the sample. For the CDR3, the DNA is TGCGCCAGCAGCCCCGACAGGGGCACTGAAGCTTTCTTT. Protein: CASSPDRGTEAFF. J is TRBJ1-1 and V is TRBV5-1, with 8 bases aligning to TRBD1. This CDR3 is 13 amino acids long. With 4 bases clipped from V and 4 bases from J, the junction kept 3 bases outside the gene matches. Germline CDR1 and CDR2: SGHRS and YFSETQ.

The chain couples TRBV6-5 to TRBJ1-2, with D unclear. The CDR3 runs to 12 residues. Germline V lookup: CDR1 MNHEY, CDR2 SVGAGI. V was clipped by 2 bases and J by 7 bases, with 8 bases between them. The CDR3 DNA is TGTGCCAGCAGTTACGGCAACAGTGGCTACACCTTC. Amino acids: CASSYGNSGYTF.

The chain has TRBV11-3 and TRBJ2-2; possibly TRBD2 for D (6 bases). Per germline, CDR1 SGHNT and CDR2 YENEEA. The length of the CDR3 is 16 residues. The germline V and J ends were trimmed by 5 bases and 1 base, with 14 bases remaining between them. The CDR3 coding sequence is TGTGCCAGCAGCCTGGGGAGGTTTGGGAACACCGGGGAGCTGTTTTTT. Protein product: CASSLGRFGNTGELFF.

The rearrangement joins TRBV10-3 to TRBJ2-1; 8 bases map to TRBD2. Trimming at V came to 8 bases and at J to 6 bases, leaving 24 bases not matched to a gene. CDR1 is ENHRY and CDR2 is SYGVKD in the germline V gene. This CDR3 is built from 19 residues. This CDR3 is CAIRLPPWRGASRGNEQFF. The CDR3 DNA sequence: TGTGCCATCCGTCTCCCCCCTTGGCGGGGGGCCTCTCGGGGCAATGAGCAGTTCTTC.

The genes are TRBV11-3 and TRBJ2-1; D remains ambiguous. There are 11 residues in the CDR3. Germline lookup yields CDR1 SGHNT and CDR2 YENEEA. V was clipped by 1 base and J by 9 bases, with 4 bases between them. The CDR3 loop reads CASSLGGEQFF. CDR3 sequence (DNA): TGTGCCAGCAGCTTAGGAGGTGAGCAGTTCTTC.

Worth noting for this clone: Germline is not matched at one junction end, which may reflect a read error. The V and J genes are TRBV7-7 and TRBJ1-5; D unresolved. The CDR3 has 13 amino acids. The germline CDR1 and CDR2 sequences are SSHAT and FNYEAQ (reference sequence). This CDR3 is CASSFGPNQPQHF. As DNA, the CDR3 is TGTGCTAGCAGCTTTGGCCCCAATCAGCCCCAGCATTTT.

V usage is TRBV7-6 and J usage is TRBJ1-5; D possibly corresponds to TRBD1 (5 bases). The length of the CDR3 is 17 residues. V was shortened by 2 bases and J by 0 bases, with 14 bases between the two germline ends. The germline gives CDR1 SGHVS, CDR2 FNYEAQ. The CDR3 is CASSLYGAGRSNQPQHF. DNA for the CDR3: TGTGCCAGCAGCTTATACGGGGCGGGACGTAGCAATCAGCCCCAGCATTTT.

The rearrangement uses TRBV20-1 and TRBJ2-1; D uncertain. This CDR3 has 16 amino acids. V lost 3 bases to trimming and J lost 0 bases, with 15 bases between them. Germline loops: CDR1 DFQATT, CDR2 SNEGSKA (reference sequence). CDR3 sequence reads: CSASRYPIRSYNEQFF. The CDR3 DNA sequence: TGCAGTGCTAGTCGCTACCCAATACGCTCCTACAATGAGCAGTTCTTC.

The chain has TRBV3-1 (or the pseudogene TRBV3-2) and TRBJ2-1, with 7 bases identical to TRBD2. The V gene end was trimmed by 5 bases and the J gene end by 0 bases; junction bases not matched to a gene: 4. From germline, CDR1 is LGHDT and CDR2 YNNKEL (reference sequence). The CDR3 contains 15 residues. The CDR3 region has the DNA TGTGCCAGCAGCTCCGGGACTACCTCCTACAATGAGCAGTTCTTC. Its protein product is CASSSGTTSYNEQFF.

This clone was picked up one time. CDR3 in amino acids: CASSLAGGPAGEQFF. The CDR3, as DNA: TGCGCCAGCAGCTTGGCCGGGGGGCCGGCCGGTGAGCAGTTCTTC. The chain recombines TRBV5-1 with TRBJ2-1, with D possibly TRBD2 on 7 matching bases. Germline CDR1 reads SGHRS; CDR2 reads YFSETQ. With 0 bases removed from V and 9 bases from J, the gap between germline ends came to 16 bases. The CDR3 consists of 15 residues.

The V and J genes are TRBV13 and TRBJ2-1; 11 nucleotides agree with TRBD2. CDR3 length: 15 amino acids. V was pared by 5 bases and J by 10 bases, with 10 bases of the junction left unmatched. From germline, CDR1 is PRHDT and CDR2 FYEKMQ (reference sequence). The CDR3 here is CASSTRLAGTGEQFF. As DNA, the CDR3 is TGTGCCAGCAGCACTCGACTAGCGGGGACCGGGGAGCAGTTCTTC. Looking up the rest from reference TRBV13 and TRBJ2-1 gives the full variable domain: AAGVIQSPRHLIKEKRETATLKCYPIPRHDTVYWYQQGPGQDPQFLISFYEKMQSDKGSIPDRFSAQQFSDYHSELNMSSLELGDSALYFCASSTRLAGTGEQFFGPGTRLTVL.

The sample holds a few counts of this clone. Other DNA sequences in the same sample also yield this CDR3. The V and J genes are TRBV7-2 and TRBJ1-2; a weak D match, TRBD1 (6 bases). The V gene lost 5 bases and the J gene lost 8 bases, with 21 bases spanning the gap. Germline V gene lookup returns CDR1 SGHTA and CDR2 FQGNSA. The CDR3 length is 15 residues. CDR3 sequence: CASSPGGGHAGGYTF. As DNA, the CDR3 is TGTGCCAGCAGCCCTGGGGGGGGCCACGCTGGGGGCTACACCTTC.

The rearrangement links TRBV14 to TRBJ1-4, with D hard to call. Germline V CDR1 and CDR2: SGHDN, FVKESK. The ends were cut back, 1 base at V and 8 bases at J, with 11 bases in the middle. The CDR3 totals 14 residues. The CDR3 is CASSQGALREKLFF. The CDR3 DNA follows: TGTGCCAGCAGCCAAGGGGCGTTACGGGAAAAACTGTTTTTT. The full variable domain, its missing parts supplied by reference TRBV14 and TRBJ1-4, is EAGVTQFPSHSVIEKGQTVTLRCDPISGHDNLYWYRRVMGKEIKFLLHFVKESKQDESGMPNNRFLAERTGGTYSTLKVQPAELEDSGVYFCASSQGALREKLFFGSGTQLSVL.

The V call is TRBV4-1, the J call TRBJ2-1, with 13 bases that match TRBD2. With 5 bases clipped from V and 7 bases from J, the junction kept 5 bases outside the gene matches. The CDR3 runs to 15 residues. The germline gives CDR1 MGHRA, CDR2 YSYEKL. The CDR3, as DNA: TGCGCCAGCAGCTTGGGACTAGCGGGATGGAATGAGCAGTTCTTC. The encoded protein is CASSLGLAGWNEQFF.